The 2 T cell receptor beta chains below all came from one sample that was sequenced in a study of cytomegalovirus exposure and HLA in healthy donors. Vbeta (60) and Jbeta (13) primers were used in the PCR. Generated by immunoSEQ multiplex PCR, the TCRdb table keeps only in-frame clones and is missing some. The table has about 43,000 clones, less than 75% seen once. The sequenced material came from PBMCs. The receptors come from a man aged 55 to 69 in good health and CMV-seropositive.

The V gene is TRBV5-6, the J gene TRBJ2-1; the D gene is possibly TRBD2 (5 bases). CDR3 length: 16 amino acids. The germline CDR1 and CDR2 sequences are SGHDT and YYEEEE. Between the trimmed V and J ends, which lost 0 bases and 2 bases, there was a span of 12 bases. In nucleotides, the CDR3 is TGTGCCAGCAGCTTGGTCCTCAGAGGGCCCTACAATGAGCAGTTCTTC. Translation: CASSLVLRGPYNEQFF.

This chain's CDR3 is CASSQVLLGRGSTADTQYF. CDR3 DNA sequence: TGCGCCAGCAGCCAAGTCCTTCTGGGGAGGGGATCGACAGCAGATACGCAGTATTTT. This chain links TRBV4-3 with TRBJ2-3, with 7 bases matching TRBD2. The CDR3 totals 19 residues. The germline gives CDR1 LGHNA, CDR2 YSLEER. Trimming cost V 1 base and J 4 bases; bases outside gene matches: 17.